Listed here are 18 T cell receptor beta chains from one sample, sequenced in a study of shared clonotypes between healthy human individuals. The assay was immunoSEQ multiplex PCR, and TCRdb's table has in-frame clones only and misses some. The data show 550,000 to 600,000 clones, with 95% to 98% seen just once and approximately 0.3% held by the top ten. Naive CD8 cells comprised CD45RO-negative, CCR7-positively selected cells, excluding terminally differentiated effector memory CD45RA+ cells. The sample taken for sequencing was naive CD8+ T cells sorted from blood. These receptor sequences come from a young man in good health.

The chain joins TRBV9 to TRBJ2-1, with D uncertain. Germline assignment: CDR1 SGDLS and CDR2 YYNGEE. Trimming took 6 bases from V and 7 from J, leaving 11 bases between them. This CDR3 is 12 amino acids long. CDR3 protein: CASKSLGNEQFF. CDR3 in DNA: TGTGCCAGCAAGAGTCTGGGGAATGAGCAGTTCTTC.

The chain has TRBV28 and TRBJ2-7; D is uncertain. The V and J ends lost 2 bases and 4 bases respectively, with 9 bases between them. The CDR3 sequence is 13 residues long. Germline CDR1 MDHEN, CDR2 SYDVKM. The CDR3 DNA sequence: TGTGCCAGCAGTTTAACTGAACATTACGAGCAGTACTTC. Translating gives CASSLTEHYEQYF.

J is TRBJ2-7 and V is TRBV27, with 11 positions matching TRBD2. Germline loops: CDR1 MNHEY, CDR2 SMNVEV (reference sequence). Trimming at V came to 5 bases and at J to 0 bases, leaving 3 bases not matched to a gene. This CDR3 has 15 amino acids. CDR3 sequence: CASSPTSGSSYEQYF. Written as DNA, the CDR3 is TGTGCCAGCAGTCCCACTAGCGGGAGCTCCTACGAGCAGTACTTC.

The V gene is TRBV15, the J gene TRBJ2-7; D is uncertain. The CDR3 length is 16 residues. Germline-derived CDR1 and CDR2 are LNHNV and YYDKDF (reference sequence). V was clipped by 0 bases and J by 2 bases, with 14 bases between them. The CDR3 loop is CATSRDRHQGAYEQYF. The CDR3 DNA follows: TGTGCCACCAGCAGAGACAGGCACCAAGGTGCCTACGAGCAGTACTTC.

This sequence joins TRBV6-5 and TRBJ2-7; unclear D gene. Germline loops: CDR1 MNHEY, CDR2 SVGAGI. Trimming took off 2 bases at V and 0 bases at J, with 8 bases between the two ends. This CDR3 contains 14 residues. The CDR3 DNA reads TGTGCCAGCAGTTACGGTCCAAGCTCCTACGAGCAGTACTTC. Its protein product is CASSYGPSSYEQYF.

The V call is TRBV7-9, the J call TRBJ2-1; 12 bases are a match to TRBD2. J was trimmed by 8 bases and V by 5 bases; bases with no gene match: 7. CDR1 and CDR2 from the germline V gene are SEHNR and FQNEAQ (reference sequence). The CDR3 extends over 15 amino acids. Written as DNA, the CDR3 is TGTGCCAGCAGCCTCGCTAGCGGGAGGGCCGATGAGCAGTTCTTC. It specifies CASSLASGRADEQFF.

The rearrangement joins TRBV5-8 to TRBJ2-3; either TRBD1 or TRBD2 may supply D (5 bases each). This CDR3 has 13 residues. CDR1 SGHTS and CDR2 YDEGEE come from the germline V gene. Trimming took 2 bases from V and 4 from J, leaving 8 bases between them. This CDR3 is CASSFSGPDTQYF. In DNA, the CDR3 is TGTGCCAGCAGCTTTTCGGGACCAGATACGCAGTATTTT. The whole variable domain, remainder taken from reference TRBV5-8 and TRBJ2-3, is EAGVTQSPTHLIKTRGQQATLRCSPISGHTSVYWYQQALGLGLQFLLWYDEGEERNRGNFPPRFSGRQFPNYSSELNVNALELEDSALYLCASSFSGPDTQYFGPGTRLTVL.

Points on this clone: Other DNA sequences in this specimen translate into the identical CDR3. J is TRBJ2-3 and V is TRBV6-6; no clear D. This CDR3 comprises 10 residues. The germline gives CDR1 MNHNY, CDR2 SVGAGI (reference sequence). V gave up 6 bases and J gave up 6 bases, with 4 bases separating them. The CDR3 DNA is TGTGCCAGCAGGGGGGATACGCAGTATTTT. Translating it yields CASRGDTQYF.

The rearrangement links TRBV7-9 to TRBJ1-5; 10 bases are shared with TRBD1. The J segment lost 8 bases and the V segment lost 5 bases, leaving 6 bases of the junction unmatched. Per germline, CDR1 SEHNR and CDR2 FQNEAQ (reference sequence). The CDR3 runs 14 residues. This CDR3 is CASSHGTGEEPQHF. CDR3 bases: TGTGCCAGCAGCCATGGGACAGGGGAAGAGCCCCAGCATTTT.

The CDR3 sequence is CASSWYNEQFF. DNA of the CDR3: TGTGCCAGCAGCTGGTACAATGAGCAGTTCTTC. The V gene is TRBV5-6, the J gene TRBJ2-1; no clear D gene. The CDR3 extends over 11 amino acids. CDR1 is SGHDT and CDR2 is YYEEEE in the germline V gene. Trimming took off 3 bases at V and 4 bases at J, with 2 bases between the two ends.

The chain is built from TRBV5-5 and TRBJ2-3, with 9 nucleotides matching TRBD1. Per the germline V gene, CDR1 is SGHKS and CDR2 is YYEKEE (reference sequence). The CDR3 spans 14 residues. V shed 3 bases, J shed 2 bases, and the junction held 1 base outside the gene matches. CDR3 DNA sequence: TGTGCCAGCAGCTGGGACAGGGCCACAGATACGCAGTATTTT. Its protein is CASSWDRATDTQYF.

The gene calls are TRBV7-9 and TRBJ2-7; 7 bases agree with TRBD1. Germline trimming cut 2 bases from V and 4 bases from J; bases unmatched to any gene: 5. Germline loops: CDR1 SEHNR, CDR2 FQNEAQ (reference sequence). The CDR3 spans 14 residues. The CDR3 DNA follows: TGTGCCAGCAGCTTACCGGACAGGAATTACGAGCAGTACTTC. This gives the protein CASSLPDRNYEQYF.

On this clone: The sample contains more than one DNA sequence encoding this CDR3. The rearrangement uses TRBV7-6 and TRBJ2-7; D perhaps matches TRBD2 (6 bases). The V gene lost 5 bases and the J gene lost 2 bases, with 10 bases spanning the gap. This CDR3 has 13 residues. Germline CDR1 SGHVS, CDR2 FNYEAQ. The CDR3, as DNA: TGTGCCAGCAGCCCGGGCGGGACCTACGAGCAGTACTTC. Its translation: CASSPGGTYEQYF.

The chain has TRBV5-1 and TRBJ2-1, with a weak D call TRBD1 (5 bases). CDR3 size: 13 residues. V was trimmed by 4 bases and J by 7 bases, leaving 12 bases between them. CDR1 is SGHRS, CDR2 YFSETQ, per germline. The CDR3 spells CASSPLGRNEQFF. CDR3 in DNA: TGCGCCAGCAGCCCATTGGGGCGGAATGAGCAGTTCTTC.

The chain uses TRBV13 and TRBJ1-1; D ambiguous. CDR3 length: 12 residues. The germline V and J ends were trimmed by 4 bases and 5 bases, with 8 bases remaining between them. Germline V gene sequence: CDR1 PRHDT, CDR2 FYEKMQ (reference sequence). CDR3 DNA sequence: TGTGCCAGCAGCTCTGGGAGTACTGAAGCTTTCTTT. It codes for CASSSGSTEAFF.

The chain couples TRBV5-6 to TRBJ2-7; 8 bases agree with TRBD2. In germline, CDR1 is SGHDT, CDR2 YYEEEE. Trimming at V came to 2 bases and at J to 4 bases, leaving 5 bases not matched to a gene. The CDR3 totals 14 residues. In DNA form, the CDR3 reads TGTGCCAGCAGCTTAGGAGCGGGAGCTTACGAGCAGTACTTC. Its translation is CASSLGAGAYEQYF.

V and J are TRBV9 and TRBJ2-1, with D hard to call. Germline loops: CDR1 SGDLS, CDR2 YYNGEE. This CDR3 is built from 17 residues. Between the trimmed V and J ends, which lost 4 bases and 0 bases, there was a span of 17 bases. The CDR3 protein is CASSPSTLSLSYNEQFF. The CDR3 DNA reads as TGTGCCAGCAGCCCATCCACTCTGTCCCTCTCCTACAATGAGCAGTTCTTC.

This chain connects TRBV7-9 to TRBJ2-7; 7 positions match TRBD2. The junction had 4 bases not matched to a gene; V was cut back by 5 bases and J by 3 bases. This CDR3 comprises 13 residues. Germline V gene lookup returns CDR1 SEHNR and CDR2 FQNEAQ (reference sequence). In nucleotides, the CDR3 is TGTGCCAGCAGCACTGGACTAGTCTACGAGCAGTACTTC. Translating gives CASSTGLVYEQYF.